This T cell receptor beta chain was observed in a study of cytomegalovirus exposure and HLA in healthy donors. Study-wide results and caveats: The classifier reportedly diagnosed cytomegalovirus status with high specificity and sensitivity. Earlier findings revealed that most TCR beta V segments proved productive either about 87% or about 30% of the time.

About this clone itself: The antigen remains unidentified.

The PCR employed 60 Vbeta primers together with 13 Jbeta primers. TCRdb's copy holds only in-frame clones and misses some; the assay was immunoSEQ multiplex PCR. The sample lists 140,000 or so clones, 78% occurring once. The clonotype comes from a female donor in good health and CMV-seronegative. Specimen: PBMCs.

The CDR3 DNA reads as TGTGCCAGCACTGCAGGGTGGGGATCCTACGAGCAGTACTTC. It codes for CASTAGWGSYEQYF. The chain employs TRBV2 and TRBJ2-7; TRBD1 might be the D (5 bases). Germline V lookup: CDR1 SNHLY, CDR2 FYNNEI. This CDR3 has 14 residues. The V gene lost 7 bases and the J gene lost 1 base, with 14 bases spanning the gap.